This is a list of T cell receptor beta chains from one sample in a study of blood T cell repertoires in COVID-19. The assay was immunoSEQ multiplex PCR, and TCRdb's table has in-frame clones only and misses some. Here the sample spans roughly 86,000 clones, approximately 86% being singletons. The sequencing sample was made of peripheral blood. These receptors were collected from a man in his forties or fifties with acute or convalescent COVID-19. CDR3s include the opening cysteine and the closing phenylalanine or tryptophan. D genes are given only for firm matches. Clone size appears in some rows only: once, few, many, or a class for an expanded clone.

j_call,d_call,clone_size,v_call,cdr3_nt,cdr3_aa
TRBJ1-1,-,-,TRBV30,TGTGCCTGGGCGGGGGGGGCTGAAGCTTTCTTT,CAWAGGAEAFF
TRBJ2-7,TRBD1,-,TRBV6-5,TGTGCCAGCAACCCGACAGGGGTAAACTACGAGCAGTACTTC,CASNPTGVNYEQYF
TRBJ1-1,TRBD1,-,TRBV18,TGTGCCAGCTCAGCCCGGGACAGGGGGTTTGTGAACACTGAAGCTTTCTTT,CASSARDRGFVNTEAFF
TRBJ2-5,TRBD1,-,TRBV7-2,TGTGCCAGCAGCTTTAGGGGGCTCCAAGAGACCCAGTACTTC,CASSFRGLQETQYF
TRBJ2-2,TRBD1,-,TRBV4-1,TGCGCCAGCAGCCGAGACAGGGGGGCATCTAAAGGGGAGCTGTTTTTT,CASSRDRGASKGELFF
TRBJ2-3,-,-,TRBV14,TGTGCCAGCAGCCCCAGGCCCGCTAGCACAGATACGCAGTATTTT,CASSPRPASTDTQYF
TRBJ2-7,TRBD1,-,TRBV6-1,TGTGCCAGCAGTGAAGCGCCCGACAGGGCAAGCGAGCAGTACTTC,CASSEAPDRASEQYF
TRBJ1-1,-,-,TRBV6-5,TGTGCCAGCAGACGCCAACAGGACACTGAAGCTTTCTTT,CASRRQQDTEAFF
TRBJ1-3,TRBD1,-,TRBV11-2,TGTGCCAGCAGCTTCACAGGGGCGTCTGGAAACACCATATATTTT,CASSFTGASGNTIYF
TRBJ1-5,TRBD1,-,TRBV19,TGTGCCGCATCCGGGACAGGGTATGTGCCCCAGCATTTT,CAASGTGYVPQHF
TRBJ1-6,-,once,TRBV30,TGTGCCAGAGTTGACGGCGCGGGGTCACCCCTCCACTTT,CARVDGAGSPLHF
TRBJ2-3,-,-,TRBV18,TGTGCCAGCTCACCATCGAGGGGGGGACAAAACACAGATACGCAGTATTTT,CASSPSRGGQNTDTQYF
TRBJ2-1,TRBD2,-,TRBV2,TGTGCCAGCAGTGTGGGCGGGAGCTCCTACAATGAGCAGTTCTTC,CASSVGGSSYNEQFF
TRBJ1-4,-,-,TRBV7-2,TGTGCCAGCAGCGTACAGGAGATCTCAACTAATGAAAAACTGTTTTTT,CASSVQEISTNEKLFF
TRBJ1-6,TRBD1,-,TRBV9,TGTGCCAGCAGCGTAGAGGCAGGGGGCGGTTCACCCCTCCACTTT,CASSVEAGGGSPLHF
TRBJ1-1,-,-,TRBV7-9,TGTGCCAGCAGCTTAGCGGCTAGGGGTTGGACTGAAGCTTTCTTT,CASSLAARGWTEAFF
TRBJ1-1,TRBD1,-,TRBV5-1,TGCGCCAGCAGCTTGGAAACAGGGGCGGCTTTCTTT,CASSLETGAAFF
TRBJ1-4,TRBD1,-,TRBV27,TGTGCCAGCAGTCAGGGGGCGCCTGAAAAACTGTTTTTT,CASSQGAPEKLFF
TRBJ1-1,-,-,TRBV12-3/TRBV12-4,TGTGCCAGCACTCTCAGGGTGGGCACTGAAGCTTTCTTT,CASTLRVGTEAFF
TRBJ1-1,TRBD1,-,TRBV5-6,TGTGCCAGCAGCCCGGACAGGGGGCTCGTGGGGACTGAAGCTTTCTTT,CASSPDRGLVGTEAFF
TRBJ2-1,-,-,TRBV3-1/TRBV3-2,TGTGCCAGCAGAAGGACATCCTACAATGAGCAGTTCTTC,CASRRTSYNEQFF
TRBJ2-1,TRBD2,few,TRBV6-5,TGTGCCGTAACCCTAGCGGGAGGGAGCAATGAGCAGTTCTTC,CAVTLAGGSNEQFF
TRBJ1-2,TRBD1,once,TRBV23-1,TGCGCCAGCAGTCAATCAGAGGGGGCGAGAGGCTACACCTTC,CASSQSEGARGYTF
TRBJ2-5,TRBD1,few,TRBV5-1,TGCGCCAGCAGCACGGGGACAGTCCAAGAGACCCAGTACTTC,CASSTGTVQETQYF
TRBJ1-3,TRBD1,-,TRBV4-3,TGCGCCAGCAGCCAGGGACAGGGGGGAGGAAACACCATATATTTT,CASSQGQGGGNTIYF
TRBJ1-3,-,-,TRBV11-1,TGTGCCAGCAGCTTAGCGCGGTCGTACTCTGGAAACACCATATATTTT,CASSLARSYSGNTIYF
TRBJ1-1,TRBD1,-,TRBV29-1,TGCAGCGTTGAGAGGACAGGCTGGGTTGAAGCTTTCTTT,CSVERTGWVEAFF
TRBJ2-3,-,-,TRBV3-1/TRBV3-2,TGTGCCAGCAGCCAAGATCCAGGACTAACAGATACGCAGTATTTT,CASSQDPGLTDTQYF
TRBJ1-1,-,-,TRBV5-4,TGTGCCAGCAGCTCGCACAGGGCTCGGGACACTGAAGCTTTCTTT,CASSSHRARDTEAFF
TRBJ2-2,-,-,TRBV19,TGTGCCAGTAGTTGGGGACTGGAAATAGCCGGGGAGCTGTTTTTT,CASSWGLEIAGELFF
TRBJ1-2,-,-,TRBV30,TGTGCCTGGAGTGTACCGGGTGGCTACACCTTC,CAWSVPGGYTF
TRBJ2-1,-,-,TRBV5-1,TGCGCCAGCAGCTTGGTTCAGGCAGGCCCCTACAATGAGCAGTTCTTC,CASSLVQAGPYNEQFF
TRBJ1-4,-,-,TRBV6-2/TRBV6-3,TGTGCCAGCAGTTACGACAGGTCCACTGAAAAACTGTTTTTT,CASSYDRSTEKLFF
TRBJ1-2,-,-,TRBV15,TGTGCCACCAGCCCTAACGTCGACAGTCATGGCTACACCTTC,CATSPNVDSHGYTF
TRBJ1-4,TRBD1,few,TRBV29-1,TGCAGCGTTGGTAGGGACAGGGGTAGTGAAAAACTGTTTTTT,CSVGRDRGSEKLFF
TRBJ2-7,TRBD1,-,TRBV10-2,TGCGCCAGCAGTGACGAGACAGGGGTTAGATACGAGCAGTACTTC,CASSDETGVRYEQYF
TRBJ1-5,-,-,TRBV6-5,TGTGCCAGCCATGCGGGCTACAATCAGCCCCAGCATTTT,CASHAGYNQPQHF
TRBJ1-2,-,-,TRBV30,TGTGCCTGGAGTGTACAGGGTAGTAATGGCTACACCTTC,CAWSVQGSNGYTF
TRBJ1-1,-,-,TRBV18,TGTGCCAGCTCCCAACCTCGTTCCTATGAAGCTTTCTTT,CASSQPRSYEAFF
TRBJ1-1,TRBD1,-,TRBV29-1,TGCAGCTCGCGGGACAGTGACGCTGAAGCTTTCTTT,CSSRDSDAEAFF
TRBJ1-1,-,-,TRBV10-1,TGCGCCAGCAACGGGGTCACTGAAGCTTTCTTT,CASNGVTEAFF
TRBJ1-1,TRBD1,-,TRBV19,TGTGCCAGTAGGGGACAGGGGACCCCTGAAGCTTTCTTT,CASRGQGTPEAFF
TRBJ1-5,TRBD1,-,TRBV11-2,TGTGCCAGCAGAAAGACAGGGGACGGTCAGCCCCAGCATTTT,CASRKTGDGQPQHF
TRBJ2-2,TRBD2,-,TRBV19,TGTGCCAGTAGTCCCCGGGGGCTAGCGGGGGGCGCTTCCACCGGGGAGCTGTTTTTT,CASSPRGLAGGASTGELFF
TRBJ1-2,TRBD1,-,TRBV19,TGTGCCAGTACCCCAGCAGGGGGCCGCCCCGATTTCTATGGCTACACCTTC,CASTPAGGRPDFYGYTF
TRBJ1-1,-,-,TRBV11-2,TGTGCCAGCAGCCGGTCCGAGAGAGCTTTCTTT,CASSRSERAFF
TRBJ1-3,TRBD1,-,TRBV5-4,TGTGCCAGCAGCCCAGGGACAGGGAGGGACACCATATATTTT,CASSPGTGRDTIYF
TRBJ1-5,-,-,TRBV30,TGTGCCTGGAGCCAAGGCAGGGTGGGGCAGCCCCAGCATTTT,CAWSQGRVGQPQHF
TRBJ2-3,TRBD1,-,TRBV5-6,TGTGCCAGCAGCTCACAGGGGGCCTATACGCAGTATTTT,CASSSQGAYTQYF
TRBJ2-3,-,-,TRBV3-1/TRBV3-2,TGTGCCAGCAGCCAGGACGTAGCGGAGGATACGCAGTATTTT,CASSQDVAEDTQYF
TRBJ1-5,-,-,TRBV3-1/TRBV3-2,TGTGCCAGCAGCCAAGGGGCTGGGAGCAATCAGCCCCAGCATTTT,CASSQGAGSNQPQHF